Listed below are T cell receptor beta chains from one sample, sequenced in a study of T cell responses to AZD1222 COVID-19 vaccine. Produced via immunoSEQ multiplex PCR; TCRdb's table is partial and in-frame only. This sample has some 130,000 clones, with over 65% found just once. Sequencing used peripheral blood, obtained on day 0 of AZD1222 vaccination. These receptors were obtained from an adult in good health. Each CDR3 is given with its conserved first and last residue. Each record gives: V gene, J gene, D gene, clone size, CDR3 DNA, CDR3 protein. D genes are given only for firm matches. Clone size is given for some rows only: seen once, a few or many times, or a class if the clone is expanded.

V: TRBV24-1; J: TRBJ1-2; D: .; size: .; DNA: TGTGCCACCAGTGGGGGGCCCGGCTACACCTTC; CDR3: CATSGGPGYTF
V: TRBV19; J: TRBJ1-6; D: .; size: few; DNA: TGTGCCAGTAGTAACGTGGGGTCACCCCTCCACTTT; CDR3: CASSNVGSPLHF
V: TRBV28; J: TRBJ1-1; D: TRBD1; size: .; DNA: TGTGCCAGCAGTTTTAGTCTAGGACAGGGATTACTGGGTGAAGCTTTCTTT; CDR3: CASSFSLGQGLLGEAFF
V: TRBV6-6; J: TRBJ1-1; D: .; size: .; DNA: TGTGCCAGCAGTACCAAAAAGAACACTGAAGCTTTCTTT; CDR3: CASSTKKNTEAFF
V: TRBV11-3; J: TRBJ2-7; D: .; size: .; DNA: TGTGCCAGCAGCTTAGGCGGAGGGAAGGAGCACGAGCAGTACTTC; CDR3: CASSLGGGKEHEQYF
V: TRBV27; J: TRBJ1-4; D: TRBD1; size: .; DNA: TGTGCCAGCAGTTTGGACAGGGTGCGGGAAAAACTGTTTTTT; CDR3: CASSLDRVREKLFF
V: TRBV19; J: TRBJ1-6; D: .; size: .; DNA: TGTGCCAGTAGTGCTGGGGGGGACTCACCCCTCCACTTT; CDR3: CASSAGGDSPLHF
V: TRBV5-1; J: TRBJ2-2; D: .; size: .; DNA: TGCGCCAGCAGTGGGGACCTTACCGCCGGGGAGCTGTTTTTT; CDR3: CASSGDLTAGELFF
V: TRBV10-3; J: TRBJ1-1; D: TRBD1; size: .; DNA: TGTGCCATCTCGGGACAGACGAACACTGAAGCTTTCTTT; CDR3: CAISGQTNTEAFF
V: TRBV5-6; J: TRBJ1-6; D: TRBD1; size: .; DNA: TGTGCCAGCAGCTCGACAGGGGGCAAAGGGGGGAATTCACCCCTCCACTTT; CDR3: CASSSTGGKGGNSPLHF
V: TRBV29-1; J: TRBJ1-4; D: .; size: .; DNA: TGCAGCGTCCGAGGGGCTACTAATGAAAAACTGTTTTTT; CDR3: CSVRGATNEKLFF
V: TRBV7-9; J: TRBJ2-1; D: .; size: .; DNA: TGTGCCAGCAGCCAATGGATGGGACTCATCTACAATGAGCAGTTCTTC; CDR3: CASSQWMGLIYNEQFF
V: TRBV19; J: TRBJ1-1; D: .; size: .; DNA: TGTGCCAGTAGTCCACAAGGGTTAGGCACTGAAGCTTTCTTT; CDR3: CASSPQGLGTEAFF
V: TRBV7-9; J: TRBJ1-2; D: TRBD1; size: .; DNA: TGTGCCAGCAGCACTAGACAGGGGGCAGTCTATGGCTACACCTTC; CDR3: CASSTRQGAVYGYTF
V: TRBV7-9; J: TRBJ1-3; D: TRBD1; size: .; DNA: TGTGCCAGCAGCTTAGCGCTGGGGACAGTCGACTCCGGAAACACCATATATTTT; CDR3: CASSLALGTVDSGNTIYF
V: TRBV5-1; J: TRBJ1-1; D: TRBD1; size: once; DNA: TGCGCCAGCAGCTTCGGACAGGGGGCGAGGATTGGCACTGAAGCTTTCTTT; CDR3: CASSFGQGARIGTEAFF
V: TRBV27; J: TRBJ2-7; D: TRBD2; size: .; DNA: TGTGCCAGCAGTTTCCGCCGGGACTACTCCTACGAGCAGTACTTC; CDR3: CASSFRRDYSYEQYF
V: TRBV2; J: TRBJ2-3; D: .; size: .; DNA: TGTGCCAGCAGTGATAGTTTCACAGATACGCAGTATTTT; CDR3: CASSDSFTDTQYF
V: TRBV30; J: TRBJ1-1; D: .; size: .; DNA: TGTGCCTGGACGCGGGGGAAAACAGAGGCAGCTTTCTTT; CDR3: CAWTRGKTEAAFF
V: TRBV5-1; J: TRBJ2-5; D: .; size: .; DNA: TGCGCCAGCAGCACTGGACCTGGGGAGACCCAGTACTTC; CDR3: CASSTGPGETQYF
V: TRBV28; J: TRBJ1-1; D: .; size: .; DNA: TGTGCCAGCAGCCTTCCGGACAGTCGAAATGAAGCTTTCTTT; CDR3: CASSLPDSRNEAFF
V: TRBV12-3/TRBV12-4; J: TRBJ1-5; D: .; size: .; DNA: TGTGCCAGCAGTTTTGGAGGGCAGCCCCAGCATTTT; CDR3: CASSFGGQPQHF
V: TRBV19; J: TRBJ1-5; D: TRBD1; size: .; DNA: TGTGCCAGTAGTACAGGGGGAATGGGCAATCAGCCCCAGCATTTT; CDR3: CASSTGGMGNQPQHF
V: TRBV9; J: TRBJ1-1; D: .; size: .; DNA: TGTGCCAGCAGCGTAGATACTATCACTGAAGCTTTCTTT; CDR3: CASSVDTITEAFF
V: TRBV30; J: TRBJ1-1; D: .; size: .; DNA: TGTGCCTGGAGTGTGGGAGGTCACACGTCTTTCTTT; CDR3: CAWSVGGHTSFF
V: TRBV21-1; J: TRBJ1-5; D: .; size: .; DNA: TGTGCCAGCAGCAAAGAGTCTTGGACCTGGAATGGCAATCAGCCCCAGCATTTT; CDR3: CASSKESWTWNGNQPQHF
V: TRBV27; J: TRBJ2-3; D: .; size: .; DNA: TGTGCCAGCAGTCACGATCGGGTAGATACGCAGTATTTT; CDR3: CASSHDRVDTQYF
V: TRBV7-3; J: TRBJ1-1; D: .; size: once; DNA: TGTGCCAGCAGCTTAACGGCATGGGGCACTGAAGCTTTCTTT; CDR3: CASSLTAWGTEAFF
V: TRBV27; J: TRBJ1-1; D: .; size: once; DNA: TGTGCCAGCAAACTGGACAGAACATCGTGGAACACTGAAGCTTTCTTT; CDR3: CASKLDRTSWNTEAFF
V: TRBV5-5; J: TRBJ2-2; D: .; size: .; DNA: TGTGCCAGCAGCTTGGCAGGGGGGACCGGGGAGCTGTTTTTT; CDR3: CASSLAGGTGELFF
V: TRBV7-9; J: TRBJ1-1; D: .; size: .; DNA: TGTGCCAGCAGCTTAGCGCGGGCAGGGCGGGATGAAGCTTTCTTT; CDR3: CASSLARAGRDEAFF